This T cell receptor beta chain emerged from a study of PD-L1 blockade in urothelial cancer. Sequenced by immunoSEQ multiplex PCR; TCRdb stores in-frame clones only, minus some. The sample includes 84,000 or so clones, more than 75% of them seen just once. This clone occurred once. Time point here: pretreatment peripheral blood. This CDR3 spans 17 amino acids. Germline loops: CDR1 MDHEN, CDR2 SYDVKM. V shed 6 bases and J 4 bases; nucleotides not matched to a gene: 14. The clonotype originates from a man in his fifties or sixties with urothelial cancer. The starting material was PBMCs, obtained around atezolizumab (anti-PD-L1) treatment. This chain uses TRBV28 with TRBJ2-7, with 11 bases lining up with TRBD2. CDR3: CASRRTSGSLPFYEQYF. The CDR3 DNA reads as TGTGCCAGCAGGCGAACTAGCGGGAGTCTTCCCTTTTACGAGCAGTACTTC.